These 20 T cell receptor beta chains originate from one sample sequenced in a study of Tregs in tolerant kidney transplant recipients. Libraries were prepared by immunoSEQ multiplex PCR; TCRdb keeps only in-frame clonotypes and omits some of them. Among just under 65,000 clones listed, 95% to 98% were seen once. This sample comprised Tregs from blood, obtained before the transplant. The source of these receptors is a human donor who received a combined kidney and bone marrow transplant.

This chain uses TRBV11-3 with TRBJ2-7; TRBD2 matches at 9 bases. J lost 3 bases, V lost 5 bases, and 5 bases had no gene match. CDR3 length: 14 residues. Looked up from germline, CDR1 is SGHNT and CDR2 is YENEEA. The CDR3 DNA follows: TGTGCCAGCAGCGAGGGACTAGCTTTCTACGAGCAGTACTTC. Residues: CASSEGLAFYEQYF.

The rearrangement uses TRBV10-3 and TRBJ2-2; tentatively, D is TRBD2 (6 bases). The germline CDR1 and CDR2 sequences are ENHRY and SYGVKD. Trimming shortened V by 0 bases and J by 0 bases, and 11 bases separated the two germline ends. This CDR3 spans 17 amino acids. The CDR3 spells CAISESGRGANTGELFF. CDR3 coding DNA: TGTGCCATCAGTGAGTCGGGGCGCGGGGCGAACACCGGGGAGCTGTTTTTT.

The V call is TRBV29-1, the J call TRBJ2-1; perhaps TRBD2 as D (6 bases). The germline V gene has CDR1 SQVTM and CDR2 ANQGSEA. CDR3 length equals 13 residues. The ends were cut back, 4 bases at V and 2 bases at J, with 9 bases in the middle. CDR3: CSVVRETYNEQFF. The CDR3 DNA follows: TGCAGCGTTGTACGGGAGACCTACAATGAGCAGTTCTTC.

The chain is built from TRBV6-5 and TRBJ1-1; 9 nucleotides agree with TRBD1. V lost 5 bases to trimming and J lost 1 base; unmatched junction nucleotides: 5. The germline V gene has CDR1 MNHEY and CDR2 SVGAGI. This CDR3 comprises 15 residues. CDR3 nucleotide sequence: TGTGCCAGCAGTAAACAGGGGGCGCAGAACACTGAAGCTTTCTTT. Translated, it gives CASSKQGAQNTEAFF.

This sequence joins TRBV7-9 and TRBJ1-2, with no clear D. Germline CDR1 is SEHNR and CDR2 is FQNEAQ (reference sequence). V was shortened by 2 bases and J by 4 bases, with 14 bases between the two germline ends. CDR3 length equals 15 residues. For the CDR3, the DNA is TGTGCCAGCAGCTTAATGGCAGGAAGATTCTATGGCTACACCTTC. Translation gives CASSLMAGRFYGYTF. Using reference TRBV7-9 and TRBJ1-2 for the parts outside the CDR3, the full variable domain is DTGVSQNPRHKITKRGQNVTFRCDPISEHNRLYWYRQTLGQGPEFLTYFQNEAQLEKSRLLSDRFSAERPKGSFSTLEIQRTEQGDSAMYLCASSLMAGRFYGYTFGSGTRLTVV.

The chain combines TRBV28 with TRBJ2-2, with a possible D match to TRBD2 (6 bases). Germline-derived CDR1 and CDR2 are MDHEN and SYDVKM. The CDR3 covers 15 residues. With 2 bases removed from V and 0 bases from J, the gap between germline ends came to 7 bases. The CDR3 here is CASSLGGANTGELFF. CDR3 in DNA: TGTGCCAGCAGTTTAGGCGGGGCGAACACCGGGGAGCTGTTTTTT.

This chain links TRBV18 with TRBJ2-5; D is perhaps TRBD1 (6 bases). The V and J ends lost 1 base and 3 bases respectively, with 9 bases between them. The CDR3 sequence is 14 residues long. Germline V gene lookup returns CDR1 KGHSH and CDR2 LQKENI. The chain's CDR3 is CASSPRGQKETQYF. CDR3 nucleotides: TGTGCCAGCTCACCACGGGGGCAAAAAGAGACCCAGTACTTC.

The chain employs TRBV6-5 and TRBJ1-1; TRBD1 matches at 7 bases. Germline trimming cut 4 bases from V and 2 bases from J; bases unmatched to any gene: 1. Germline CDR1 is MNHEY and CDR2 is SVGAGI. The CDR3 runs to 13 residues. CDR3 DNA sequence: TGTGCCAGCAGTTGGGACAGTAACACTGAAGCTTTCTTT. This gives the protein CASSWDSNTEAFF.

This clone was observed a single time. This chain connects TRBV7-8 to TRBJ2-5, with 10 bases that match TRBD2. V was clipped by 2 bases and J by 2 bases; unmatched bases: 11. The CDR3 is made up of 18 amino acids. Looked up from germline, CDR1 is SGHVS and CDR2 is FQNEAQ. The CDR3 DNA reads TGTGCCAGCAGCTTACCGGGACGACTAGCGGGCACTCAAGAGACCCAGTACTTC. The encoded protein is CASSLPGRLAGTQETQYF.

V usage is TRBV6-1 and J usage is TRBJ1-4, with D maybe TRBD1 (5 bases). Trimming removed 7 bases from V and 10 bases from J, with 16 bases in between. The CDR3 covers 13 residues. Germline loops: CDR1 MNHNS, CDR2 SASEGT. The CDR3 bases are TGTGCCAGCATAGAGAGGTTCGGGGGAAAACTGTTTTTT. Translating it yields CASIERFGGKLFF.

The chain has TRBV7-6 and TRBJ2-2; weak D call: TRBD2 (6 bases). Trimming removed 5 bases from V and 4 bases from J, with 17 bases in between. The CDR3 has 16 residues. The V gene's germline CDR1 is SGHVS and CDR2 FNYEAQ. The CDR3 reads CASSRARPGVTGELFF. The CDR3 coding sequence is TGTGCCAGCAGCCGGGCCCGACCGGGGGTCACCGGGGAGCTGTTTTTT.

The chain employs TRBV5-1 and TRBJ1-6; a possible D gene is TRBD1 (6 bases). Germline V CDR1 and CDR2: SGHRS, YFSETQ. The CDR3 sequence is 15 residues long. Trimming left V 0 bases short and J 7 bases short, with 11 bases between. CDR3 DNA sequence: TGCGCCAGCAGCTTGGCAGGGGCTAAGAATTCACCCCTCCACTTT. Translation gives CASSLAGAKNSPLHF.

This chain links TRBV10-3 with TRBJ1-2; maybe TRBD1 (6 bases). V lost 11 bases and J lost 0, with 16 bases in between. CDR3 length: 14 residues. Germline CDR1 is ENHRY and CDR2 is SYGVKD. This CDR3 reads CAARDKGSNYGYTF. Here the CDR3 DNA reads TGTGCCGCTAGGGACAAAGGATCTAACTATGGCTACACCTTC.

This chain links TRBV7-2 with TRBJ2-2, with 9 bases aligning to TRBD2. The V gene end was trimmed by 3 bases and the J gene end by 6 bases; junction bases not matched to a gene: 5. Germline-derived CDR1 and CDR2 are SGHTA and FQGNSA. This CDR3 is built from 15 residues. The CDR3, as DNA: TGTGCCAGCAGCTTGGCGGGAGGGTTCGCCGGGGAGCTGTTTTTT. Translating it yields CASSLAGGFAGELFF.

This clone was seen just once. The rearrangement joins TRBV18 to TRBJ2-7; D remains unclear. V shed 0 bases and J shed 3 bases, with 9 bases lying between them. Germline CDR1 and CDR2: KGHSH and LQKENI. This CDR3 region has 14 residues. CDR3 residues: CASSPPSNFYEQYF. DNA of the CDR3: TGTGCCAGCTCACCACCGTCGAACTTCTACGAGCAGTACTTC.

The CDR3 DNA reads as TGCGCCAGCAGCTCTTTGATTTCAGGGAACTACGAGCAGTACTTC. This sequence encodes CASSSLISGNYEQYF. The rearrangement links TRBV5-1 to TRBJ2-7; perhaps TRBD1 as D (5 bases). Germline lookup yields CDR1 SGHRS and CDR2 YFSETQ. This CDR3 has 15 amino acids. Trimming removed 3 bases at V and 3 bases at J, with 16 bases between.

The gene calls are TRBV7-9 and TRBJ2-2, with 9 bases fitting TRBD2. The junction had 6 bases not matched to a gene; V was cut back by 6 bases and J by 1 base. The germline CDR1 and CDR2 sequences are SEHNR and FQNEAQ (reference sequence). The CDR3 covers 16 residues. DNA of the CDR3: TGTGCCAGCAGTTTACTTAGCGGGAGGAACACCGGGGAGCTGTTTTTT. Its translation is CASSLLSGRNTGELFF.

The V gene is TRBV10-3, the J gene TRBJ2-7; TRBD2 matches 11 bases. The germline V gene encodes CDR1 ENHRY and CDR2 SYGVKD. This CDR3 spans 15 amino acids. V was clipped by 6 bases and J by 5 bases; unmatched bases: 9. CDR3 nucleotide sequence: TGTGCCATCAGGACGCTAGCGGGAGGCGGCAACGAGCAGTACTTC. Encoded protein: CAIRTLAGGGNEQYF.

The chain carries TRBV9 and TRBJ2-5; D unclear. Trimming removed 0 bases from V and 1 base from J, with 13 bases in between. CDR3 length: 16 amino acids. From germline, CDR1 is SGDLS and CDR2 YYNGEE. The CDR3 loop reads CASSVGSSVPQETQYF. CDR3 nucleotide sequence: TGTGCCAGCAGCGTAGGCTCCTCGGTCCCCCAAGAGACCCAGTACTTC.

This clone was seen just once. The genes are TRBV27 and TRBJ2-3; D unclear. Per germline, CDR1 MNHEY and CDR2 SMNVEV (reference sequence). V was clipped by 4 bases and J by 5 bases, with 7 bases between them. The CDR3 is made up of 12 amino acids. CDR3 DNA: TGTGCCAGCAGTTCCCAGGTAGATACGCAGTATTTT. Translated, it gives CASSSQVDTQYF.